The clone carrying this T cell receptor beta chain came up a few times. Its antigen is unknown. V lost 1 base and J 7 bases, leaving 14 bases between the germline ends. CDR1 and CDR2 (germline): SGHDN, FVKESK. This CDR3 is 16 amino acids long. All donors came from Russia, were Caucasian and healthy, and spanned ages roughly 6 to 100. Primers used in a second PCR of roughly 6 to 11 cycles were a sample-barcoded 5' primer and a J-beta primer mix. TCRdb re-derived calls from the 5' RACE reads in MiXCR, one entry per CDR3 protein. The sample comprises some 640,000 distinct CDR3 sequences, under 30% of which are singletons, and 15% to 19% rests with the top ten. This specimen comes from a study of blood T cells in healthy people across ages. Study-wide points: Greater diversity and more naive CD4+ cells were seen in long-lived donors than in aged donors.

The source of this sequence is a woman of 80 years or more in good health. The sequenced sample consisted of blood. The chain has TRBV14 and TRBJ1-6; possibly TRBD1 for D (6 bases). CDR3 sequence reads: CASSQAGRGGNSPLHF. The CDR3 region has the DNA TGTGCCAGCAGCCAAGCGGGCAGGGGTGGCAATTCACCCCTCCACTTT.